The rows below give T cell receptor beta chains drawn from one sample of a study of shared clonotypes between healthy human individuals. Some clones are missing from TCRdb's copy, which holds only in-frame ones; the method was immunoSEQ multiplex PCR. Among more than 400,000 clones listed, roughly 95% were seen once. Sample: naive CD4+ T cells sorted from blood. The receptors shown here come from a woman in her thirties in good health. CDR3s include the opening cysteine and the closing phenylalanine or tryptophan. A D gene is named only where the DNA matches it firmly. The size entry is marked missing in some rows and otherwise reads once, few, many or a size class.

d_call	j_call	v_call	clone_size	cdr3_nt	cdr3_aa
.	TRBJ2-7	TRBV28	once	TGTGCCAGCAGTGAGCCTACAACGCGAAGCGAGCAGTACTTC	CASSEPTTRSEQYF
.	TRBJ2-5	TRBV30	.	TGTGCCTGGAAGGATCAAGAGACCCAGTACTTC	CAWKDQETQYF
.	TRBJ2-2	TRBV7-9	.	TGTGCCAGCACCTCCCCCCAGACTTCGGCGAACACCGGGGAGCTGTTTTTT	CASTSPQTSANTGELFF
.	TRBJ2-5	TRBV18	.	TGTGCCAGCTCACCCCGGAGCGGAAATCAAGAGACCCAGTACTTC	CASSPRSGNQETQYF
.	TRBJ1-3	TRBV30	.	TGTGCCTGGAGTGTTGGGGACGGCGGAAACACCATATATTTT	CAWSVGDGGNTIYF
.	TRBJ2-3	TRBV5-1	.	TGCGCCAGCAGCTTGTTTCCCAGCGGAAGCACAGATACGCAGTATTTT	CASSLFPSGSTDTQYF
TRBD2	TRBJ2-1	TRBV19	.	TGTGCCAGTAGTATAGTGGCTAGCGGGAGTTTTTTAGAGCAGTTCTTC	CASSIVASGSFLEQFF
TRBD1	TRBJ1-3	TRBV28	.	TGTGCCAGCAGTGCCGGGACAGCTTTCTCTGGAAACACCATATATTTT	CASSAGTAFSGNTIYF
.	TRBJ1-2	TRBV6-5	.	TGTGCCAGCAGTGACAGGACTGTTGGCTACACCTTC	CASSDRTVGYTF
TRBD1	TRBJ2-7	TRBV6-5	.	TGTGCCACCAGGGATTATAGGACAGGGTCGGACGAGCAGTACTTC	CATRDYRTGSDEQYF
.	TRBJ2-7	TRBV7-9	.	TGTGCCAGCAGCCCAGCAGTGACGGCCCCCTACGAGCAGTACTTC	CASSPAVTAPYEQYF
.	TRBJ2-7	TRBV2	.	TGTGCCAGCCGCGCCGGGACGGATACCTACGAGCAGTACTTC	CASRAGTDTYEQYF
.	TRBJ2-7	TRBV6-5	.	TGTGCCAGCAGTTACTCGAGCGGCAGAAAAAGCGAGCAGTACTTC	CASSYSSGRKSEQYF
.	TRBJ2-7	TRBV6-5	.	TGTGCCAGCAGTTACATTCAGGGTTACGAGCAGTACTTC	CASSYIQGYEQYF
.	TRBJ2-7	TRBV5-1	.	TGCGCCAGCAGCGACGCGTACGAGCAGTACTTC	CASSDAYEQYF
.	TRBJ2-1	TRBV7-9	.	TGTGCCAGCAGCTTAGAGAGACAGAGCTCCTACAATGAGCAGTTCTTC	CASSLERQSSYNEQFF
.	TRBJ1-2	TRBV14	.	TGTGCCAGCAGCACCACCCAGGGGTATGGCTACACCTTC	CASSTTQGYGYTF
.	TRBJ2-2	TRBV7-9	once	TGTGCCAGCAGCTTCACTCTAGGAACCGGGGAGCTGTTTTTT	CASSFTLGTGELFF
TRBD2	TRBJ2-3	TRBV7-2	.	TGTGCCAGCAGCTTTCAAGGGCTAGCGGGGGATACGCAGTATTTT	CASSFQGLAGDTQYF
TRBD1	TRBJ2-7	TRBV6-6	.	TGTGCCAGCACCGCCGGGACAGGGGAGCAGTACTTC	CASTAGTGEQYF
.	TRBJ1-5	TRBV19	.	TGTGCCAGTAGTACTCCCGACAGGCTACTCAATCAGCCCCAGCATTTT	CASSTPDRLLNQPQHF
.	TRBJ2-7	TRBV27	.	TGTGCCAGCAGGATGGACGGGACCTACGAGCAGTACTTC	CASRMDGTYEQYF
.	TRBJ1-1	TRBV5-1	.	TGCGCCAGCAGCGGCCGAAGGAACACTGAAGCTTTCTTT	CASSGRRNTEAFF
TRBD2	TRBJ2-1	TRBV11-3	.	TGTGCCAGCAGCTTGGGGACTAGCGGATACAATGAGCAGTTCTTC	CASSLGTSGYNEQFF
.	TRBJ2-1	TRBV10-3	.	TGTGCCATCATGAAGAGTAGCGGAACCTACAATGAGCAGTTCTTC	CAIMKSSGTYNEQFF
TRBD2	TRBJ2-1	TRBV19	.	TGTGCCAGTAGTAAGGGACGGGGGGACAATGAGCAGTTCTTC	CASSKGRGDNEQFF
.	TRBJ2-5	TRBV15	.	TGTGCCACCAGCAGAGTCGCGGCACAAGAGACCCAGTACTTC	CATSRVAAQETQYF
TRBD1	TRBJ1-1	TRBV29-1	.	TGCAGCGTGGGGCGTCCGGGACAGAAAACGGCTTTCTTT	CSVGRPGQKTAFF
.	TRBJ2-7	TRBV5-4	.	TGTGCCAGCAGCCCCGGCCGCAGCCCCTACGAGCAGTACTTC	CASSPGRSPYEQYF
.	TRBJ2-4	TRBV7-2	.	TGTGCCAGCAGCTTAGGCATCAACATTCAGTACTTC	CASSLGINIQYF
TRBD2	TRBJ2-1	TRBV2	.	TGTGCCAGCAGTGAAAGCCCAGCTAGCGGGAGACAGGGTGAGCAGTTCTTC	CASSESPASGRQGEQFF
.	TRBJ2-7	TRBV7-8	.	TGTGCCAGCAGCCGTCGACTGAGTGCGGAGCAGTACTTC	CASSRRLSAEQYF
.	TRBJ1-1	TRBV7-2	.	TGTGCCAGCAGCTTAGGGACGGCTGAAGCTTTCTTT	CASSLGTAEAFF
.	TRBJ2-7	TRBV7-9	.	TGTGCCAGCAGCTTAGGATTGGGCGTCCAGGTCTACGAGCAGTACTTC	CASSLGLGVQVYEQYF
TRBD2	TRBJ2-7	TRBV18	once	TGTGCCAGCTCACCACCGGGACTAGCGGGAGTTCATGAGCAGTACTTC	CASSPPGLAGVHEQYF
TRBD2	TRBJ2-1	TRBV4-1	once	TGCGCCAGCAGCCTCCCGCGTAAGAGACTAGCGCCCTACAATGAGCAGTTCTTC	CASSLPRKRLAPYNEQFF
.	TRBJ2-7	TRBV19	once	TGTGCCAGTAGTATCGCGGGACTGAGCTCCTACGAGCAGTACTTC	CASSIAGLSSYEQYF
TRBD2	TRBJ2-7	TRBV7-2	.	TGTGCCAGCAGCTTACAATCGGGACTAGCGTCTTACGAGCAGTATTTC	CASSLQSGLASYEQYF
.	TRBJ2-1	TRBV28	.	TGTGCCAGCCAGACCGACTACAATGAGCAGTTCTTC	CASQTDYNEQFF
.	TRBJ1-1	TRBV20-1	few	TGCAGTGCTAGAGATCAGGCTGAAGCTTTCTTT	CSARDQAEAFF
TRBD1	TRBJ2-7	TRBV18	.	TGTGCCAGCACAAACAGGACAGGGGGAGTTTACGAGCAGTACTTC	CASTNRTGGVYEQYF
TRBD2	TRBJ2-7	TRBV28	once	TGTGCCAGCAGAGAAGCGTCTAGCGGGAGGCACGAGCAGTACTTC	CASREASSGRHEQYF
TRBD2	TRBJ2-3	TRBV10-3	.	TGTGCCATCAGCCCGATAGCGGGAGTTTATGATACGCAGTATTTT	CAISPIAGVYDTQYF
.	TRBJ2-1	TRBV7-6	.	TGTGCCAGCAGCTCGAGCGGTGGGAACAATGAGCAGTTCTTC	CASSSSGGNNEQFF
.	TRBJ2-3	TRBV27	.	TGTGCCAGCAGTTTTGGACGGCTTACAGATACGCAGTATTTT	CASSFGRLTDTQYF
TRBD1	TRBJ2-7	TRBV11-2	.	TGTGCCAGCAGCTTCCCCGACAGGGGGTCCTACGAGCAGTACTTC	CASSFPDRGSYEQYF
TRBD1	TRBJ2-1	TRBV28	.	TGTGCCAGCAGTATCCCGACAGGGCCAAACCCCAATGAGCAGTTCTTC	CASSIPTGPNPNEQFF
.	TRBJ1-2	TRBV15	.	TGTGCCACCAGCAAGGAGAATACTAACTATGGCTACACCTTC	CATSKENTNYGYTF
.	TRBJ1-2	TRBV25-1	.	TGTGCCGCCGAAACCAGCAACTATGGCTACACCTTC	CAAETSNYGYTF
TRBD1	TRBJ2-7	TRBV7-2	.	TGTGCCAGCAGCTTCGGGGACAGGGGGATTGGGCAGTACTTC	CASSFGDRGIGQYF
.	TRBJ2-7	TRBV29-1	.	TGCAGTATAATCATTCCTCTGAGGGGCAGGCCGACCTACGAGCAGTACTTC	CSIIIPLRGRPTYEQYF
TRBD2	TRBJ2-7	TRBV9	.	TGTGCCAGCAGCCCGGGGACGGGGGGGGAGCAGTACTTC	CASSPGTGGEQYF